Below, 23 T cell receptor beta chains from the same sample are listed, as sequenced in a study of PD-1 blockade in classical Hodgkin lymphoma. Documented time point: newly diagnosed, previously untreated cHL patient sample. TCRdb's copy holds only in-frame clones and misses some; the assay was immunoSEQ multiplex PCR. This table has 17,000 or so clones, 75% to 95% appearing once. Sequenced material: peripheral blood mononuclear cells (PBMCs). These receptors all stem from a human donor with classical Hodgkin lymphoma.

This chain links TRBV7-8 with TRBJ1-5; D is uncertain. CDR3 length equals 14 residues. CDR1 SGHVS and CDR2 FQNEAQ come from the germline V gene. The ends were cut back, 5 bases at V and 5 bases at J, with 13 bases in the middle. The CDR3 protein is CASSIDAGDQPQHF. The CDR3 DNA reads as TGTGCCAGCAGCATAGATGCCGGAGATCAGCCCCAGCATTTT.

V gene TRBV5-4 combines with J gene TRBJ2-4, with no clear D. The germline CDR1 and CDR2 sequences are SGHNT and YYREEE (reference sequence). This CDR3 has 11 residues. The V end was cut by 3 bases, the J end by 8 bases, with 6 bases between. As DNA, the CDR3 is TGTGCCAGCAGCTATGAGGACATTCAGTACTTC. Amino acid sequence: CASSYEDIQYF.

This clone was observed a single time. The chain uses TRBV21-1 and TRBJ2-2; the listed D gene, TRBD1, was not tested against the DNA. TRBV21-1 is deemed a pseudogene. The CDR3 totals 15 residues. CDR3 in DNA: TGTGCCAGCAGGATCCCGACAGGGGGTGGCGGGGAGCTGTTTTTT. It codes for CASRIPTGGGGELFF.

V and J are TRBV9 and TRBJ1-3; D is ambiguous. The V end was cut by 2 bases, the J end by 4 bases, with 10 bases between. This CDR3 is 14 amino acids long. Germline CDR1 reads SGDLS; CDR2 reads YYNGEE. CDR3 DNA sequence: TGTGCCAGCAGCGTCCAATCGGAGGGAAACACCATATATTTT. It encodes CASSVQSEGNTIYF.

J is TRBJ2-2 and V is TRBV25-1; D may match TRBD1 or TRBD2 (5 bases each). Germline V gives CDR1 MGHDK, CDR2 SYGVNS. This CDR3 has 17 amino acids. V gave up 8 bases and J gave up 2 bases, with 21 bases separating them. CDR3 sequence (DNA): TGTGCCAGCTACCGACAGAGTCGGGATACTAACACCGGGGAGCTGTTTTTT. Its protein product is CASYRQSRDTNTGELFF.

This chain's CDR3 is CASSLRGAGEQFF. CDR3 DNA: TGTGCCAGCAGCCTCCGGGGGGCGGGTGAGCAGTTCTTC. The V call is TRBV2, the J call TRBJ2-1, with D possibly TRBD2 on 7 matching bases. The V gene lost 6 bases and the J gene lost 9 bases, with 15 bases spanning the gap. CDR3 size: 13 residues. Germline V CDR1 and CDR2: SNHLY, FYNNEI.

The chain links TRBV14 to TRBJ2-5; a weak D match, TRBD1 (6 bases). The J call may be wrong; the DNA end is better matched by TRBJ2-7. The CDR3 is 16 residues long. Germline V gene lookup returns CDR1 SGHDN and CDR2 FVKESK. In DNA, the CDR3 is TGTGCCAGCAGCCTAAACTCTATCGGACAGACCTACGAGCAGTACTTC. Translated, it gives CASSLNSIGQTYEQYF.

This sequence joins TRBV6-4 and TRBJ2-2, with 8 nucleotides matching TRBD1. J gave up 0 bases and V 3 bases, and 9 bases lay outside the gene matches. The CDR3 is 18 amino acids. Germline-derived CDR1 and CDR2 are MRHNA and SNTAGT. The CDR3 protein is CASSDIPGQAPNTGELFF. As DNA, the CDR3 is TGTGCCAGCAGTGATATACCGGGACAGGCGCCGAACACCGGGGAGCTGTTTTTT.

The rearrangement joins TRBV28 to TRBJ2-1, with 11 bases aligning to TRBD2. The CDR3 has 15 amino acids. Germline V gives CDR1 MDHEN, CDR2 SYDVKM. Trimming took 7 bases from V and 5 from J; bases not matched to a gene: 7. The CDR3 here is CASILTSGGHNEQFF. The CDR3 nucleotides are TGTGCCAGCATCCTTACTAGCGGGGGACACAATGAGCAGTTCTTC.

In its sample, this clone was seen once. The chain links TRBV5-5 to TRBJ1-3; D gene uncertain. CDR3 length: 13 amino acids. Germline CDR1 and CDR2: SGHKS and YYEKEE (reference sequence). V lost 0 bases, J lost 3 bases, and 4 bases lay in between. The CDR3 DNA is TGTGCCAGCAGCTTGGACAGTGGAAACACCATATATTTT. Encoded protein: CASSLDSGNTIYF. The full variable domain, its missing parts supplied by reference TRBV5-5 and TRBJ1-3, is DAGVTQSPTHLIKTRGQQVTLRCSPISGHKSVSWYQQVLGQGPQFIFQYYEKEERGRGNFPDRFSARQFPNYSSELNVNALLLGDSALYLCASSLDSGNTIYFGEGSWLTVV.

The V and J genes are TRBV6-4 and TRBJ2-3; D not certain. V was cut by 5 bases and J by 2 bases, with 8 bases left in between. CDR1 MRHNA and CDR2 SNTAGT come from the germline V gene. CDR3 length equals 13 residues. The chain's CDR3 is CASSRIDTDTQYF. The CDR3, as DNA: TGTGCCAGCAGTCGTATAGACACAGATACGCAGTATTTT.

CDR3 sequence: CASSQPLAGLISEQFF. CDR3 in DNA: TGTGCCAGCAGCCAGCCCCTAGCGGGGTTAATTAGTGAGCAGTTCTTC. This chain links TRBV5-4 with TRBJ2-1; 9 positions agree with TRBD2. The trim removed 4 bases at V and 9 bases at J, leaving 14 bases unmatched. This CDR3 region has 16 residues. The germline CDR1 and CDR2 sequences are SGHNT and YYREEE (reference sequence).

The genes are TRBV28 and TRBJ1-5; D not certain. V lost 0 bases, J lost 3 bases, and 9 bases lay in between. CDR1 MDHEN and CDR2 SYDVKM come from the germline V gene. There are 15 residues in the CDR3. In DNA, the CDR3 is TGTGCCAGCAGTTTATGGGGCGTTTTCAATCAGCCCCAGCATTTT. It encodes CASSLWGVFNQPQHF.

The J gene is TRBJ2-7, the V gene TRBV4-2, with a weak D call TRBD2 (6 bases). From germline, CDR1 is LGHNA and CDR2 YNFKEQ. The CDR3 is made up of 15 amino acids. Trimming cost V 1 base and J 0 bases, with 10 bases left between them. CDR3 bases: TGTGCCAGCAGCCAAGCGGGAGCCCTCTCCTACGAGCAGTACTTC. Amino acid sequence: CASSQAGALSYEQYF.

V is TRBV5-1 and J is TRBJ2-3; D may be TRBD1 (6 bases). V lost 0 bases to trimming and J lost 11 bases, with 16 bases between them. Germline lookup yields CDR1 SGHRS and CDR2 YFSETQ. This CDR3 region has 14 residues. DNA for the CDR3: TGCGCCAGCAGCTTGGACCGGGACACCGGGTGGCAGTATTTT. It is translated as CASSLDRDTGWQYF.

The gene calls are TRBV7-2 and TRBJ2-7, with 10 bases fitting TRBD1. After removal of 3 bases from V and 1 base from J, the junction contained 3 bases not matched to a gene. The CDR3 length is 15 residues. The germline gives CDR1 SGHTA, CDR2 FQGNSA. CDR3 protein: CASSFRQGASYEQYF. The CDR3 nucleotides are TGTGCCAGCAGCTTTCGACAGGGGGCTTCCTACGAGCAGTACTTC.

This clone appeared a few times. An end of the junction does not agree with germline; a read error may underlie this. The rearrangement links TRBV20-1 to TRBJ1-5; D is uncertain. CDR3 length: 11 amino acids. Germline CDR1 and CDR2: DFQATT and SNEGSKA (reference sequence). The CDR3 loop reads CSARAGQPQHF. The CDR3 DNA sequence: TGCAGTGCAAGAGCGGGTCAGCCCCAGCATTTT.

This clone was seen a few times. V and J are TRBV27 and TRBJ2-7; 8 bases line up with TRBD2. J lost 4 bases, V lost 6 bases, and 5 bases had no gene match. Germline V gene lookup returns CDR1 MNHEY and CDR2 SMNVEV (reference sequence). CDR3 size: 13 residues. The CDR3 region is CASSRGGRYEQYF. The CDR3 region has the DNA TGTGCCAGCAGCCGGGGGGGGCGGTACGAGCAGTACTTC.

This chain's CDR3 is CAISEGRGGFRGNQPQHF. CDR3 DNA: TGTGCCATCAGTGAGGGCAGGGGGGGTTTCAGGGGCAATCAGCCCCAGCATTTT. The chain combines TRBV10-3 with TRBJ1-5, with 7 bases that match TRBD1. This CDR3 has 18 amino acids. J gave up 2 bases and V 2 bases, and 12 bases lay outside the gene matches. The germline V gene has CDR1 ENHRY and CDR2 SYGVKD.

The V and J genes are TRBV5-1 and TRBJ2-2; maybe TRBD1 (6 bases). The CDR3 is 16 amino acids. Germline V lookup: CDR1 SGHRS, CDR2 YFSETQ. V was trimmed by 4 bases and J by 4 bases, leaving 17 bases between them. The CDR3 coding sequence is TGCGCCAGCAGCGCAGTGGGGGCCGGAATCACCGGGGAGCTGTTTTTT. Translation: CASSAVGAGITGELFF.

This clone was seen just once. The chain has TRBV27 and TRBJ2-3; the match to TRBD2 covers 12 bases. The germline CDR1 and CDR2 sequences are MNHEY and SMNVEV (reference sequence). V shed 7 bases, J shed 6 bases, and the junction held 8 bases outside the gene matches. The CDR3 is 15 amino acids. This CDR3 is CASKGLAGNLDTQYF. The CDR3 DNA is TGTGCCAGCAAAGGACTAGCGGGAAATTTGGATACGCAGTATTTT.

This clone was seen more than once but under ten times. The gene calls are TRBV7-7 and TRBJ2-2; D tentatively reads TRBD1 or TRBD2 (5 bases each). Germline V gene data show CDR1 as SSHAT and CDR2 as FNYEAQ (reference sequence). This CDR3 has 16 amino acids. With 2 bases removed from V and 8 bases from J, the gap between germline ends came to 18 bases. CDR3 sequence reads: CASSLSPGIGAGELFF. The CDR3 DNA sequence: TGTGCCAGCAGCTTATCCCCCGGGATCGGGGCGGGGGAGCTGTTTTTT.

V usage is TRBV25-1 and J usage is TRBJ1-1, with TRBD1 as a possible D gene (6 bases). V shed 4 bases and J shed 5 bases, with 8 bases lying between them. The germline gives CDR1 MGHDK, CDR2 SYGVNS. This CDR3 is built from 12 residues. The CDR3, as DNA: TGTGCCAGCAGTGCAAGGGGGACTGAAGCTTTCTTT. This sequence encodes CASSARGTEAFF.